The 4 T cell receptor beta chains below come from one sample, sequenced in a study of cytomegalovirus exposure and HLA in healthy donors. With 60 Vbeta and 13 Jbeta primers, the PCR was carried out. Sequencing was performed with immunoSEQ multiplex PCR; in TCRdb, only in-frame clones are kept and a portion is missing. This table holds about 160,000 clones, 80% found once. Source material: PBMCs. The receptor source for this set is a man in his thirties or forties in good health and CMV-seronegative.

As concerns this clone: The junction departs from germline at one end; a sequencing error may be responsible. The rearrangement uses TRBV30 and TRBJ2-7, with TRBD2 matching over 7 bases. Germline lookup yields CDR1 GTSNPN and CDR2 SVGIG (reference sequence). CDR3 length: 13 amino acids. The CDR3 nucleotides read TGTGCCTGGAGTGTACGAGGAGGGGAGGGAGGTCACTTC. Its translation: CAWSVRGGEGGHF.

The genes are TRBV29-1 and TRBJ1-1, with D tentatively TRBD1 (6 bases). The germline V and J ends were trimmed by 8 bases and 4 bases, with 14 bases remaining between them. The CDR3 covers 12 residues. The germline CDR1 and CDR2 sequences are SQVTM and ANQGSEA. The CDR3 spells CSPSGQSTEAFF. CDR3 in DNA: TGCAGCCCTTCCGGACAGAGCACTGAAGCTTTCTTT.

This clone showed up just a few times. CDR3 protein: CAIKRDSSNEKLFF. In nucleotides, the CDR3 is TGTGCCATCAAGAGGGACAGTTCTAATGAAAAACTGTTTTTT. The chain is built from TRBV10-3 and TRBJ1-4, with 7 bases that match TRBD1. Germline V gives CDR1 ENHRY, CDR2 SYGVKD. With 7 bases clipped from V and 3 bases from J, the junction kept 5 bases outside the gene matches. The CDR3 is made up of 14 amino acids.

In this sample, this clone turned up once. The gene calls are TRBV9 and TRBJ1-1; 8 bases fit TRBD1. Per the germline V gene, CDR1 is SGDLS and CDR2 is YYNGEE. Germline trimming cut 3 bases from V and 10 bases from J; bases unmatched to any gene: 2. The length of the CDR3 is 11 residues. The CDR3 region has the DNA TGTGCCAGCAGCGCCAGGGGGCGAGCTTTCTTT. Translated: CASSARGRAFF.